This T cell receptor (beta chain) was profiled in a study of T cell changes during pregnancy in multiple sclerosis. This clone was recorded a few times. Trimming removed 5 bases from V and 0 bases from J, with 13 bases in between. CDR1 and CDR2 from the germline V gene are SEHNR and FQNEAQ (reference sequence). The CDR3 sequence is 15 residues long. This table comes from immunoSEQ multiplex PCR, and its TCRdb copy is limited to in-frame clones, with some not included. The data hold roughly 100,000 clones, with approximately 91% observed a single time. The chain employs TRBV7-9 and TRBJ1-2, with a possible D match to TRBD1 (6 bases). This TCR came from a female donor with multiple sclerosis, enrolled in a pregnancy study. This specimen consisted of peripheral blood, obtained after pregnancy. The DNA for the CDR3 is TGTGCCAGCAGCCAGGACAGCCTAGCTAACTATGGCTACACCTTC. Protein product: CASSQDSLANYGYTF. Based on the CDR3 plus reference TRBV7-9 and TRBJ1-2, the full variable domain is DTGVSQNPRHKITKRGQNVTFRCDPISEHNRLYWYRQTLGQGPEFLTYFQNEAQLEKSRLLSDRFSAERPKGSFSTLEIQRTEQGDSAMYLCASSQDSLANYGYTFGSGTRLTVV.